The clone carrying this T cell receptor beta chain was seen more than once but under ten times. Its antigen is not identified. The source material, RNA transcripts, was used to amplify TCR beta CDR3 regions. During a first-round RT-PCR of the TCR CDR3, the HTBI primer set was used. TCRdb ran MiXCR on the multiplex PCR reads and lists one entry per CDR3 protein. Of 480,000 or so distinct CDR3 sequences in the sample, 46% were seen once. The CDR3 covers 13 residues. The V end lost 1 base, the J end lost 6 bases, and 7 bases lay between the germline ends. Per the germline V gene, CDR1 is SGHVS and CDR2 is FNYEAQ. The sample originates from a study of T cells in Graves' hyperthyroidism and ophthalmopathy. Patients showing uncontrolled infection, other autoimmune disease, pregnancy or lactation were ineligible. General observations from the study: Model predictions of ophthalmopathy came a median around 6.5 months before onset.

This receptor was identified in an adult woman with Graves' disease, either hyperthyroidism or ophthalmopathy (not recorded which). Sequencing was carried out using peripheral blood or thyroid tissue (not recorded which). The chain employs TRBV7-6 and TRBJ1-5; D is uncertain. In nucleotides, the CDR3 is TGTGCCAGCAGCTTAGAAGGGATTCAGCCCCAGCATTTT. Translation gives CASSLEGIQPQHF.